The TCR beta chain under discussion was sequenced for a study of CD8 T cells in ankylosing spondylitis. The study's findings and limits: Clones linked to the disease showed a CD8+ phenotype. They occurred at relatively low frequencies in peripheral blood. Eight or nine highly homologous variants made up a TCR beta motif that seemed to typify ankylosing spondylitis blood.

Comment on this clonotype: The antigen is unknown.

Germline lookup yields CDR1 SEHNR and CDR2 FQNEAQ (reference sequence). The V gene lost 6 bases and the J gene lost 4 bases, with 12 bases spanning the gap. This CDR3 is 13 amino acids long. Quantitative 5'-RACE with molecular barcodes was used to make the TCR beta libraries. Via MiXCR, TCRdb re-called the 5' RACE reads, giving one row per CDR3 protein. Of about 90,000 distinct CDR3 sequences detected, roughly 10% appear once; the ten largest clones hold approximately 30%. The TCR was taken from a male donor with ankylosing spondylitis. Sequencing was carried out using blood, either unsorted or a sorted T cell fraction (not recorded which). The chain is built from TRBV7-9 and TRBJ1-1; D possibly corresponds to TRBD1 (5 bases). The CDR3 sequence: CASRWGVSTEAFF. The DNA for the CDR3 is TGTGCCAGCAGGTGGGGGGTAAGCACTGAAGCTTTCTTT.